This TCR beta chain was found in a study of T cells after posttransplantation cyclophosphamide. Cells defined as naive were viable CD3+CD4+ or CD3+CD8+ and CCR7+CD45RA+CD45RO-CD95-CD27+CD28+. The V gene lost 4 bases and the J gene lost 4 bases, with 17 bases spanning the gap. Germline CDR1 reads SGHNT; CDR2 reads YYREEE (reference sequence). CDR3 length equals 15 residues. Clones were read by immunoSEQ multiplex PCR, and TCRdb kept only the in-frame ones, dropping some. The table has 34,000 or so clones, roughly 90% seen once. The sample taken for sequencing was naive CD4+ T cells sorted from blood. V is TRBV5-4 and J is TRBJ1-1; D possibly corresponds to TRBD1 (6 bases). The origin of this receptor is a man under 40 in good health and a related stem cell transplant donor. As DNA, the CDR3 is TGTGCCAGCAGCGACGGACAGATGGTTGGCACTGAAGCTTTCTTT. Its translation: CASSDGQMVGTEAFF.